A selection of T cell receptor beta chains follows, all from one sample in a study of naive and memory T cell subsets. TCRdb called the UMI-ligation and nested PCR reads again in MiXCR, with one record for every CDR3 protein. The table has around 160,000 distinct CDR3 sequences, around 15% seen once. The material sequenced was naive CD4+ T cells from blood. These receptors all come from a human donor in good health. Both conserved end residues are part of each CDR3. The D gene is left open where the match is weak. Where a row states a size, it is once, few, many or the class of an expanded clone; other rows omit it.

CDR3 DNA: TGTGCCAGCAGCCCCGGAAGACCAAACATTCAGTACTTC; CDR3 protein: CASSPGRPNIQYF; clone size: many; D gene: .; V gene: TRBV11-2; J gene: TRBJ2-4; CDR3 length: 13
CDR3 DNA: TGCAGTGCTCCGCTTAATGTGGGCACTGAAGCTTTCTTT; CDR3 protein: CSAPLNVGTEAFF; clone size: .; D gene: .; V gene: TRBV20-1; J gene: TRBJ1-1; CDR3 length: 13
CDR3 DNA: TGTGCCAGCAGTGAGTTCACAGATACGCAGTATTTT; CDR3 protein: CASSEFTDTQYF; clone size: few; D gene: .; V gene: TRBV28; J gene: TRBJ2-3; CDR3 length: 12
CDR3 DNA: TGTGCCAGCAGATCGGGACTAGCGGGTTCAGATACGCAGTATTTT; CDR3 protein: CASRSGLAGSDTQYF; clone size: few; D gene: TRBD2; V gene: TRBV6-6; J gene: TRBJ2-3; CDR3 length: 15
CDR3 DNA: TGCAGCGTTGAACTGGGAGCGGCTGAAGCTTTCTTT; CDR3 protein: CSVELGAAEAFF; clone size: few; D gene: .; V gene: TRBV29-1; J gene: TRBJ1-1; CDR3 length: 12
CDR3 DNA: TGTGCCAGCAGTCAGGGGACCTACGAGCAGTACTTC; CDR3 protein: CASSQGTYEQYF; clone size: few; D gene: .; V gene: TRBV7-2; J gene: TRBJ2-7; CDR3 length: 12
CDR3 DNA: TGCAGTGCTAGGAGACTAGCGGGATACTACGAGCAGTACTTC; CDR3 protein: CSARRLAGYYEQYF; clone size: .; D gene: TRBD2; V gene: TRBV20-1; J gene: TRBJ2-7; CDR3 length: 14
CDR3 DNA: TGTGCCAGCAGCTCCACCACAGGGTCGGTGGAGACCCAGTACTTC; CDR3 protein: CASSSTTGSVETQYF; clone size: .; D gene: .; V gene: TRBV3-1; J gene: TRBJ2-5; CDR3 length: 15
CDR3 DNA: TGTGCCAGCAACTTATCTCGCACGGCCTACGAGCAGTACTTC; CDR3 protein: CASNLSRTAYEQYF; clone size: .; D gene: .; V gene: TRBV7-6; J gene: TRBJ2-7; CDR3 length: 14
CDR3 DNA: TGTGCCAGCAGCTTAGCCGGGCGGGGCGTGGGGGAGCAGTTCTTC; CDR3 protein: CASSLAGRGVGEQFF; clone size: few; D gene: .; V gene: TRBV7-9; J gene: TRBJ2-1; CDR3 length: 15
CDR3 DNA: TGCAGTGCTAGAGACTGGGACAGGCAACAAGAGACCCAGTACTTC; CDR3 protein: CSARDWDRQQETQYF; clone size: many; D gene: TRBD1; V gene: TRBV20-1; J gene: TRBJ2-5; CDR3 length: 15
CDR3 DNA: TGCGCCAGCAGCTCTCGGACAGGGGCGAACACTGAAGCTTTCTTT; CDR3 protein: CASSSRTGANTEAFF; clone size: .; D gene: TRBD1; V gene: TRBV5-1; J gene: TRBJ1-1; CDR3 length: 15
CDR3 DNA: TGCGCCAGCAGCATGGGACAGAGACGCACAGATACGCAGTATTTT; CDR3 protein: CASSMGQRRTDTQYF; clone size: .; D gene: TRBD1; V gene: TRBV5-1; J gene: TRBJ2-3; CDR3 length: 15
CDR3 DNA: TGCAGTGCTGTAGATATTGCGGGAGCGAGGACAGATACGCAGTATTTT; CDR3 protein: CSAVDIAGARTDTQYF; clone size: .; D gene: TRBD2; V gene: TRBV20-1; J gene: TRBJ2-3; CDR3 length: 16
CDR3 DNA: TGCAGTGCTCCAAGAGTGAGCACAGATACGCAGTATTTT; CDR3 protein: CSAPRVSTDTQYF; clone size: .; D gene: .; V gene: TRBV20-1; J gene: TRBJ2-3; CDR3 length: 13
CDR3 DNA: TGTGCCAGCACAGGACAGGGGCTTGCTAGCGGTGCCTACGAGCAGTACTTC; CDR3 protein: CASTGQGLASGAYEQYF; clone size: few; D gene: TRBD1; V gene: TRBV28; J gene: TRBJ2-7; CDR3 length: 17
CDR3 DNA: TGTGCCAGCACCCTTCGAGGGGGCGACACTGAAGCTTTCTTT; CDR3 protein: CASTLRGGDTEAFF; clone size: .; D gene: TRBD1; V gene: TRBV2; J gene: TRBJ1-1; CDR3 length: 14
CDR3 DNA: TGCAGTGCTAGTTCCGAACCCGGGACACCCTACGAGCAGTACTTC; CDR3 protein: CSASSEPGTPYEQYF; clone size: .; D gene: .; V gene: TRBV20-1; J gene: TRBJ2-7; CDR3 length: 15
CDR3 DNA: TGTGCCAGCAGTTTGGCACAGGGGGTTTTCGAGCAGTACTTC; CDR3 protein: CASSLAQGVFEQYF; clone size: few; D gene: TRBD1; V gene: TRBV28; J gene: TRBJ2-7; CDR3 length: 14
CDR3 DNA: TGCAGCGCCCAGACAGGGTTCTATGAGCAGTTCTTC; CDR3 protein: CSAQTGFYEQFF; clone size: many; D gene: TRBD1; V gene: TRBV29-1; J gene: TRBJ2-1; CDR3 length: 12
CDR3 DNA: TGCAGTGCTAGAGAGGGTTCCTCCTACGAGCAGTACTTC; CDR3 protein: CSAREGSSYEQYF; clone size: few; D gene: .; V gene: TRBV20-1; J gene: TRBJ2-7; CDR3 length: 13
CDR3 DNA: TGTGCCAGCAGTTCCCGGGTCTCCGGGACTAGCGAGTACGAGCAGTACTTC; CDR3 protein: CASSSRVSGTSEYEQYF; clone size: many; D gene: TRBD2; V gene: TRBV27; J gene: TRBJ2-7; CDR3 length: 17
CDR3 DNA: TGTGCCACCAGTGAGGGGGACCCTTACAATGAGCAGTTCTTC; CDR3 protein: CATSEGDPYNEQFF; clone size: .; D gene: .; V gene: TRBV24-1; J gene: TRBJ2-1; CDR3 length: 14
CDR3 DNA: TGTGCCAGCAGCTTAGTCGGGGTTGAGGGGCTCGAAGCTTTCTTT; CDR3 protein: CASSLVGVEGLEAFF; clone size: few; D gene: .; V gene: TRBV7-9; J gene: TRBJ1-1; CDR3 length: 15
CDR3 DNA: TGTGCCAGCAGCCAAGACTGGGGACAGCTAGGGACGGAGCAGTACTTC; CDR3 protein: CASSQDWGQLGTEQYF; clone size: .; D gene: TRBD1; V gene: TRBV6-6; J gene: TRBJ2-7; CDR3 length: 16
CDR3 DNA: TGCAGTCCGCACGCTAGCGGGAGGATAGGTGAGCAGTTCTTC; CDR3 protein: CSPHASGRIGEQFF; clone size: few; D gene: TRBD2; V gene: TRBV20-1; J gene: TRBJ2-1; CDR3 length: 14
CDR3 DNA: TGCAGTGCTATAAGCGGGAGGAAGTCCTACAATGAGCAGTTCTTC; CDR3 protein: CSAISGRKSYNEQFF; clone size: .; D gene: TRBD2; V gene: TRBV20-1; J gene: TRBJ2-1; CDR3 length: 15
CDR3 DNA: TGTGCCAGCAGCTTGGGAAGGGGACTAGCGGGAGGAAAGAACTACAATGAGCAGTTCTTC; CDR3 protein: CASSLGRGLAGGKNYNEQFF; clone size: many; D gene: TRBD2; V gene: TRBV7-2; J gene: TRBJ2-1; CDR3 length: 20
CDR3 DNA: TGCAGTGCTAGTGACTCGGGTTGGGACGAGCAGTACTTC; CDR3 protein: CSASDSGWDEQYF; clone size: few; D gene: .; V gene: TRBV20-1; J gene: TRBJ2-7; CDR3 length: 13
CDR3 DNA: TGCAGCGTTGACTGGGGAGTGTACAATGAGCAGTTCTTC; CDR3 protein: CSVDWGVYNEQFF; clone size: many; D gene: .; V gene: TRBV29-1; J gene: TRBJ2-1; CDR3 length: 13
CDR3 DNA: TGTGCCAGCAGCACGGAGATGAACACTGAAGCTTTCTTT; CDR3 protein: CASSTEMNTEAFF; clone size: few; D gene: .; V gene: TRBV7-9; J gene: TRBJ1-1; CDR3 length: 13
CDR3 DNA: TGTGCCAGCAGTCCCCCTGGGACAGGGAGGGACATTCAGTACTTC; CDR3 protein: CASSPPGTGRDIQYF; clone size: .; D gene: TRBD1; V gene: TRBV28; J gene: TRBJ2-4; CDR3 length: 15
CDR3 DNA: TGTGCCAGCAGCTTACTTGGGAGGGGTAACACCGGGGAGCTGTTTTTT; CDR3 protein: CASSLLGRGNTGELFF; clone size: few; D gene: TRBD2; V gene: TRBV7-8; J gene: TRBJ2-2; CDR3 length: 16
CDR3 DNA: TGCACCAGCAGCCAAGCCCTTCTAGCGGGGGCCTACGAGCAGTACTTC; CDR3 protein: CTSSQALLAGAYEQYF; clone size: once; D gene: .; V gene: TRBV1; J gene: TRBJ2-7; CDR3 length: 16
CDR3 DNA: TGTGCCTGGACAGGGTCCTCCTACAATGAGCAGTTCTTC; CDR3 protein: CAWTGSSYNEQFF; clone size: .; D gene: .; V gene: TRBV30; J gene: TRBJ2-1; CDR3 length: 13
CDR3 DNA: TGTGCCAGCAGCCAGAAGGTCGATACGCAGTATTTT; CDR3 protein: CASSQKVDTQYF; clone size: few; D gene: .; V gene: TRBV14; J gene: TRBJ2-3; CDR3 length: 12
CDR3 DNA: TGTGCCAGCAGCGTAGGCAGATTCACAGATACGCAGTATTTT; CDR3 protein: CASSVGRFTDTQYF; clone size: few; D gene: .; V gene: TRBV9; J gene: TRBJ2-3; CDR3 length: 14
CDR3 DNA: TGTGCCAGCAGTGTGAGTGAGACAGCCATTAACACTGAAGCTTTCTTT; CDR3 protein: CASSVSETAINTEAFF; clone size: .; D gene: .; V gene: TRBV2; J gene: TRBJ1-1; CDR3 length: 16
CDR3 DNA: TGTGCCAGCAGGGGGACAGGCCGCTCGACTGGGGAGACCCAGTACTTC; CDR3 protein: CASRGTGRSTGETQYF; clone size: few; D gene: TRBD1; V gene: TRBV6-5; J gene: TRBJ2-5; CDR3 length: 16
CDR3 DNA: TGTGCCAGCACCCTCAACACAGATACGCAGTATTTT; CDR3 protein: CASTLNTDTQYF; clone size: .; D gene: .; V gene: TRBV13; J gene: TRBJ2-3; CDR3 length: 12
CDR3 DNA: TGTGCCAGCAGCCAAGATGCCAGGGACACTGAAGCTTTCTTT; CDR3 protein: CASSQDARDTEAFF; clone size: many; D gene: .; V gene: TRBV4-2; J gene: TRBJ1-1; CDR3 length: 14
CDR3 DNA: TGTGCCACCCGTCGAAAATTGGAAGCAGGGACCTACAATGAGCAGTTCTTC; CDR3 protein: CATRRKLEAGTYNEQFF; clone size: .; D gene: .; V gene: TRBV10-3; J gene: TRBJ2-1; CDR3 length: 17
CDR3 DNA: TGTGCCAGCATGGTAGAGACCCAGTACTTC; CDR3 protein: CASMVETQYF; clone size: few; D gene: .; V gene: TRBV2; J gene: TRBJ2-5; CDR3 length: 10
CDR3 DNA: TGTGCCAGCAGTTTGGCCGGGACACTCTCCTACGAGCAGTACTTC; CDR3 protein: CASSLAGTLSYEQYF; clone size: .; D gene: .; V gene: TRBV28; J gene: TRBJ2-7; CDR3 length: 15
CDR3 DNA: TGTGCCAGCAGACCCCTGAGAGAAAAGGAGGTCGCGAGGACTGAAGCTTTCTTT; CDR3 protein: CASRPLREKEVARTEAFF; clone size: few; D gene: .; V gene: TRBV6-2/TRBV6-3; J gene: TRBJ1-1; CDR3 length: 18
CDR3 DNA: TGTGCCAGCAGTTCAGGGGGCGACCACAATGAGCAGTTCTTC; CDR3 protein: CASSSGGDHNEQFF; clone size: few; D gene: TRBD1; V gene: TRBV28; J gene: TRBJ2-1; CDR3 length: 14
CDR3 DNA: TGTGCCAGCAGTACCAGGACAGGTTTCTCCTACAATGAGCAGTTCTTC; CDR3 protein: CASSTRTGFSYNEQFF; clone size: .; D gene: TRBD1; V gene: TRBV28; J gene: TRBJ2-1; CDR3 length: 16
CDR3 DNA: TGCAGTGCTAGAGTCCCCGGGACTAGCAGCGAGCAGTACTTC; CDR3 protein: CSARVPGTSSEQYF; clone size: many; D gene: TRBD2; V gene: TRBV20-1; J gene: TRBJ2-7; CDR3 length: 14
CDR3 DNA: TGTGCCAGTAGGGGGACAGGGGGCGCACTGGAACAGTTCTTC; CDR3 protein: CASRGTGGALEQFF; clone size: few; D gene: TRBD1; V gene: TRBV19; J gene: TRBJ2-1; CDR3 length: 14
CDR3 DNA: TGTGCCACCTCCGAGGAGGGGGCCGCCAATCAGCCCCAGCATTTT; CDR3 protein: CATSEEGAANQPQHF; clone size: .; D gene: TRBD1; V gene: TRBV6-5; J gene: TRBJ1-5; CDR3 length: 15
CDR3 DNA: TGTGCCAGCAGCCGGGACAGGGACACAGATACGCAGTATTTT; CDR3 protein: CASSRDRDTDTQYF; clone size: .; D gene: TRBD1; V gene: TRBV7-9; J gene: TRBJ2-3; CDR3 length: 14
CDR3 DNA: TGTGCCAGCAGTATCTCTGGGGCCAACGTCCTGACTTTC; CDR3 protein: CASSISGANVLTF; clone size: many; D gene: .; V gene: TRBV3-1; J gene: TRBJ2-6; CDR3 length: 13
CDR3 DNA: TGCAGCGTTAGGAGGGGCACAGGGGGTGAAAAACTGTTTTTT; CDR3 protein: CSVRRGTGGEKLFF; clone size: .; D gene: TRBD1; V gene: TRBV29-1; J gene: TRBJ1-4; CDR3 length: 14
CDR3 DNA: TGTGCCAGCAGTTACGCACGGGGGAGCTACAATGAGCAGTTCTTC; CDR3 protein: CASSYARGSYNEQFF; clone size: few; D gene: .; V gene: TRBV6-6; J gene: TRBJ2-1; CDR3 length: 15
CDR3 DNA: TGTGCCACCGCTGGAGGCAGGGAGCAGTACTTC; CDR3 protein: CATAGGREQYF; clone size: few; D gene: .; V gene: TRBV6-5; J gene: TRBJ2-7; CDR3 length: 11
CDR3 DNA: TGCGCCAGCAGCTCCCGGGGACAGGGAGTGAACACTGAAGCTTTCTTT; CDR3 protein: CASSSRGQGVNTEAFF; clone size: .; D gene: TRBD1; V gene: TRBV5-1; J gene: TRBJ1-1; CDR3 length: 16
CDR3 DNA: TGCGCCAGCAGCCAACGTCCGGGACAGATGATTCCAGGAACAGTAGCTTTCTTT; CDR3 protein: CASSQRPGQMIPGTVAFF; clone size: .; D gene: TRBD1; V gene: TRBV4-1; J gene: TRBJ1-1; CDR3 length: 18